What follows are 27 T cell receptor beta chains derived from one specimen sequenced in a study of shared clonotypes between healthy human individuals. TCRdb's copy holds only in-frame clones and misses some; the assay was immunoSEQ multiplex PCR. The profile covers 450,000 to 500,000 clones, with almost 80% appearing a single time and around 13% taken by the ten largest. The sequencing input was PBMCs. Receptors originate from a woman between 35 and 50 years old in good health. Some clones in this sample may be carry-over from other donors' samples.

This clone has more than one count but fewer than ten. The chain combines TRBV5-4 with TRBJ2-7, with 8 bases identical to TRBD2. The V segment lost 6 bases and the J segment 2 bases; nucleotides outside the gene matches: 10. The CDR3 runs 15 residues. From germline, CDR1 is SGHNT and CDR2 YYREEE (reference sequence). CDR3 loop: CASNQLAELPYEQYF. As DNA, the CDR3 is TGTGCCAGCAACCAACTAGCGGAGCTACCCTACGAGCAGTACTTC.

This clone was found many times. The gene calls are TRBV18 and TRBJ2-6, with unresolved D. Deletions cut 6 bases from V and 2 bases from J, with 11 bases between. CDR1 KGHSH and CDR2 LQKENI come from the germline V gene. The CDR3 has 15 residues. The CDR3 region has the DNA TGTGCCAGCTCCAGTAACACGGCTGGGGCCAACGTCCTGACTTTC. This gives the protein CASSSNTAGANVLTF.

The chain uses TRBV19 and TRBJ2-1; 10 bases agree with TRBD2. Trimming cost V 6 bases and J 12 bases; bases outside gene matches: 5. The germline V gene has CDR1 LNHDA and CDR2 SQIVND (reference sequence). The CDR3 has 12 residues. CDR3 residues: CASRGTSEGQFF. CDR3 DNA sequence: TGTGCCAGTAGAGGGACTAGCGAGGGGCAGTTCTTC.

On this clone: The same CDR3 can be traced to other DNA sequences in this sample. This chain links TRBV5-1 with TRBJ2-2; no definite D call. Trimming removed 0 bases from V and 1 base from J, with 7 bases in between. CDR3 length equals 15 residues. The germline V gene has CDR1 SGHRS and CDR2 YFSETQ. The DNA for the CDR3 is TGCGCCAGCAGCTTGGGGCAGGTGAACACCGGGGAGCTGTTTTTT. This sequence encodes CASSLGQVNTGELFF.

This clone was recorded once. The chain links TRBV5-6 to TRBJ2-6; D ambiguous. V shed 1 base and J shed 2 bases, with 7 bases lying between them. The germline CDR1 and CDR2 sequences are SGHDT and YYEEEE. This CDR3 is built from 15 residues. CDR3 coding DNA: TGTGCCAGCAGCTTGCGGCATACTGGGGCCAACGTCCTGACTTTC. Its protein product is CASSLRHTGANVLTF.

This sequence joins TRBV7-8 and TRBJ2-7, with D perhaps given as TRBD1 or TRBD2 (5 bases each). CDR3 length: 15 residues. V lost 7 bases and J 0 bases, leaving 16 bases between the germline ends. Germline V gives CDR1 SGHVS, CDR2 FQNEAQ. CDR3 sequence reads: CASKPGRVSSYEQYF. The CDR3 DNA follows: TGTGCCAGCAAACCGGGGCGGGTTAGCTCCTACGAGCAGTACTTC.

This clone was detected only a few times. V is TRBV7-8 and J is TRBJ2-7; no firm D call. The germline V gene encodes CDR1 SGHVS and CDR2 FQNEAQ. The CDR3 has 16 residues. V was clipped by 1 base and J by 2 bases, with 15 bases between them. CDR3 amino acids: CASSLGTTTGAYEQYF. The CDR3 coding sequence is TGTGCCAGCAGCTTAGGGACGACAACTGGGGCCTACGAGCAGTACTTC. The full variable domain, completed using reference TRBV7-8 and TRBJ2-7, is GAGVSQSPRYKVAKRGQDVALRCDPISGHVSLFWYQQALGQGPEFLTYFQNEAQLDKSGLPSDRFFAERPEGSVSTLKIQRTQQEDSAVYLCASSLGTTTGAYEQYFGPGTRLTVT.

The gene calls are TRBV6-5 and TRBJ2-3; D gene uncertain. This CDR3 spans 15 amino acids. CDR1 is MNHEY, CDR2 SVGAGI, per germline. V was pared by 0 bases and J by 2 bases, with 9 bases between. CDR3 in amino acids: CASSYSKVDTDTQYF. CDR3 DNA: TGTGCCAGCAGTTACTCAAAGGTCGACACAGATACGCAGTATTTT.

The chain carries TRBV9 and TRBJ2-7, with 11 bases fitting TRBD2. Germline CDR1 SGDLS, CDR2 YYNGEE. The CDR3 is 15 residues long. V lost 3 bases to trimming and J lost 3 bases; unmatched junction nucleotides: 5. CDR3 protein: CASSAGLADIYEQYF. CDR3 bases: TGTGCCAGCAGCGCGGGACTAGCGGATATCTACGAGCAGTACTTC.

The V and J genes are TRBV15 and TRBJ1-5; D might be TRBD1 (5 bases). Germline loops: CDR1 LNHNV, CDR2 YYDKDF (reference sequence). The CDR3 loop spans 17 amino acids. V lost 0 bases and J 3 bases, leaving 15 bases between the germline ends. CDR3 sequence: CATSRDRGPNSNQPQHF. CDR3 bases: TGTGCCACCAGCAGAGATAGGGGTCCCAACTCCAATCAGCCCCAGCATTTT.

The CDR3 reads CASSGNLAGGGQETQYF. Written as DNA, the CDR3 is TGTGCCAGCAGTGGGAATTTGGCGGGAGGGGGCCAAGAGACCCAGTACTTC. J is TRBJ2-5 and V is TRBV2; 9 nucleotides agree with TRBD2. Trimming cost V 4 bases and J 1 base; bases outside gene matches: 10. The CDR3 extends over 17 amino acids. Germline V gives CDR1 SNHLY, CDR2 FYNNEI.

V is TRBV27 and J is TRBJ2-7; 8 bases align to TRBD1. Germline V gene sequence: CDR1 MNHEY, CDR2 SMNVEV (reference sequence). The CDR3 runs to 16 residues. With V trimmed by 0 bases and J by 2 bases, 6 bases remained unmatched. The CDR3 sequence: CASSLSPPGQAYEQYF. The CDR3 region has the DNA TGTGCCAGCAGTTTATCCCCCCCGGGACAGGCCTACGAGCAGTACTTC.

This clone was seen more than once but under ten times. The chain has TRBV4-1 and TRBJ2-7, with 10 bases aligning to TRBD1. Germline trimming cut 5 bases from V and 4 bases from J; bases unmatched to any gene: 8. This CDR3 contains 15 residues. Germline V gene sequence: CDR1 MGHRA, CDR2 YSYEKL. CDR3 residues: CASSSPGQGTYEQYF. CDR3 in DNA: TGCGCCAGCAGCAGTCCGGGACAGGGGACGTACGAGCAGTACTTC.

CDR3 protein: CASSLGADQPQHF. In nucleotides, the CDR3 is TGTGCCAGCAGCTTAGGGGCAGATCAGCCCCAGCATTTT. The genes are TRBV11-1 and TRBJ1-5; D gene ambiguous. Germline CDR1 and CDR2: SGHAT and FQDESV (reference sequence). V dropped 1 base and J dropped 5 bases, with 6 bases sitting between them. The CDR3 consists of 13 residues.

The chain links TRBV7-3 to TRBJ1-1; possible D gene TRBD1, 5 bases. With 6 bases removed from V and 3 bases from J, the gap between germline ends came to 20 bases. CDR3 size: 16 residues. Germline-derived CDR1 and CDR2 are SGHTA and FQGTGA. The CDR3 DNA is TGTGCCAGCAGTCTTCTTGGGGGACCGGGGGACACTGAAGCTTTCTTT. This codes for CASSLLGGPGDTEAFF.

This clone was recorded only once. The rearrangement links TRBV5-8 to TRBJ2-7; no clear D. The CDR3 has 13 residues. The ends were cut back, 0 bases at V and 6 bases at J, with 10 bases in the middle. Germline assignment: CDR1 SGHTS and CDR2 YDEGEE. The CDR3 is CASSLARLREQYF. The CDR3 DNA is TGTGCCAGCAGCTTGGCGAGGTTGCGCGAGCAGTACTTC.

The sample holds one count of this clone. The genes are TRBV30 and TRBJ2-1; the match to TRBD2 covers 8 bases. Germline V gene sequence: CDR1 GTSNPN, CDR2 SVGIG (reference sequence). V shed 2 bases and J 5 bases; nucleotides not matched to a gene: 5. The CDR3 is 14 amino acids. The chain's CDR3 is CAWSSLAGHNEQFF. CDR3 sequence (DNA): TGTGCCTGGAGTAGTCTAGCGGGCCACAATGAGCAGTTCTTC. The full variable domain, in which reference TRBV30 and TRBJ2-1 provide the parts outside the CDR3, is SQTIHQWPATLVQPVGSPLSLECTVEGTSNPNLYWYRQAAGRGLQLLFYSVGIGQISSEVPQNLSASRPQDRQFILSSKKLLLSDSGFYLCAWSSLAGHNEQFFGPGTRLTVL.

The V gene is TRBV2, the J gene TRBJ2-3, with D tentatively TRBD2 (6 bases). In germline, CDR1 is SNHLY, CDR2 FYNNEI. V was cut by 5 bases and J by 0 bases, with 9 bases left in between. The CDR3 spans 14 residues. The CDR3 here is CASSYGTSTDTQYF. CDR3 nucleotides: TGTGCCAGCAGTTACGGGACTAGCACAGATACGCAGTATTTT.

V and J are TRBV18 and TRBJ2-3, with D uncertain. V was pared by 2 bases and J by 3 bases, with 9 bases between. The CDR3 loop spans 14 amino acids. The germline V gene encodes CDR1 KGHSH and CDR2 LQKENI. In DNA form, the CDR3 reads TGTGCCAGCTCACCAGCCGGGCGGACAGATACGCAGTATTTT. Translation: CASSPAGRTDTQYF.

Of note for this clone: No conserved phenylalanine or tryptophan is present at the end of the CDR3, so a read error is the likely explanation. The DNA is omitted, as the CDR3 cannot be located on it reliably, and the CDR3 follows TCRdb's listing. The V call is TRBV11-3, the J call TRBJ1-4. CDR1 SGHNT and CDR2 YENEEA come from the germline V gene. Ends included, the CDR3 has 8 residues. CDR3 in amino acids: CASSSADL.

The chain combines TRBV21-1 with TRBJ2-3; TRBD2, the table's D call, was not compared with the DNA. TRBV21-1 is annotated as a pseudogene. This CDR3 has 17 amino acids. The CDR3 sequence is CASSKEFWIIREDTQYF. CDR3 DNA: TGTGCCAGCAGCAAAGAGTTCTGGATAATCCGGGAGGATACGCAGTATTTT.

The gene calls are TRBV5-4 and TRBJ2-7; D is undetermined. The CDR3 is 14 residues long. Germline V gene data show CDR1 as SGHNT and CDR2 as YYREEE (reference sequence). V was cut by 2 bases and J by 3 bases, with 12 bases left in between. CDR3 loop: CASSFRPPDYEQYF. CDR3 bases: TGTGCCAGCAGCTTTCGTCCTCCCGACTACGAGCAGTACTTC.

The CDR3 DNA is TGTGCCAGCTCACCACAAACAGGGGAGAAGACCCAGTACTTC. Protein sequence: CASSPQTGEKTQYF. The rearrangement links TRBV18 to TRBJ2-5; 7 nucleotides match TRBD1. With 1 base clipped from V and 6 bases from J, the junction kept 5 bases outside the gene matches. Looked up from germline, CDR1 is KGHSH and CDR2 is LQKENI. This CDR3 is 14 amino acids long.

This sequence joins TRBV27 and TRBJ2-5, with 10 positions matching TRBD2. The CDR3 is 17 residues long. CDR1 is MNHEY, CDR2 SMNVEV, per germline (reference sequence). The V segment lost 6 bases and the J segment 4 bases; nucleotides outside the gene matches: 14. Here the CDR3 DNA reads TGTGCCAGCAGCTTACGGGGGACTAGCGTTGCTCGAGAGACCCAGTACTTC. This encodes CASSLRGTSVARETQYF.

This chain uses TRBV10-2 with TRBJ2-3; D gene ambiguous. Germline CDR1 reads WSHSY; CDR2 reads SAAADI. CDR3 size: 15 residues. V was cut by 5 bases and J by 3 bases, with 15 bases left in between. CDR3 protein: CASSLVGYSTDTQYF. In DNA form, the CDR3 reads TGCGCCAGCAGTCTAGTAGGGTATTCAACAGATACGCAGTATTTT.

The chain carries TRBV4-1 and TRBJ2-3; D tentatively fits TRBD1 or TRBD2 (6 bases each). V gave up 0 bases and J gave up 2 bases, with 12 bases separating them. The CDR3 spans 16 residues. Germline CDR1 MGHRA, CDR2 YSYEKL. The CDR3 reads CASSQDGGGNTDTQYF. CDR3 DNA: TGCGCCAGCAGCCAAGATGGGGGCGGGAACACAGATACGCAGTATTTT.

This clone was recorded only once. The genes are TRBV7-9 and TRBJ2-5; no clear D gene. CDR3 length: 12 amino acids. The germline gives CDR1 SEHNR, CDR2 FQNEAQ (reference sequence). V was cut by 4 bases and J by 2 bases, with 5 bases left in between. CDR3 amino acids: CASSSRQETQYF. CDR3 nucleotide sequence: TGTGCCAGCAGCTCAAGACAAGAGACCCAGTACTTC.